These T cell receptor beta chains were read from a single sample in a study of T-cell memory formation after mild COVID-19. Via MiXCR, TCRdb re-called the 5' RACE reads, giving one row per CDR3 protein. The data show 300,000 to 350,000 distinct CDR3 sequences, with roughly an eighth seen just once and 21% held by the top ten. The sequenced sample was PBMCs or a T cell subset sorted from them (not recorded which). The receptors shown here come from a man between 18 and 29 years old who had mild COVID-19 (a few samples of this study predate the infection). Cell type and time point are not known. Both conserved end residues are part of each CDR3. The D gene is left open where the match is weak. The size field is filled for only some rows; it gives once, few, many or a size class.

D gene,J gene,clone size,V gene,CDR3 DNA,CDR3 protein
-,TRBJ1-1,many,TRBV5-1,TGCGCCAGCAGCGGCCAACAGAACACTGAAGCTTTCTTT,CASSGQQNTEAFF
TRBD1,TRBJ2-7,-,TRBV7-9,TGTGCCAGCGGCGCCGCAGGGGGAACCTACGAGCAGTACTTC,CASGAAGGTYEQYF
TRBD1,TRBJ2-3,few,TRBV2,TGTGCCAGCAGATACAGGGGGCCGGGAGATACGCAGTATTTT,CASRYRGPGDTQYF
-,TRBJ1-2,few,TRBV29-1,TGCAGCGTATGGTATGCGGGGACCTATGGCTACACCTTC,CSVWYAGTYGYTF
TRBD1,TRBJ2-7,few,TRBV28,TGTACATCCTCCCGGGACAGCTCCTACGAGCAGTACTTC,CTSSRDSSYEQYF
TRBD2,TRBJ2-3,many,TRBV11-1,TGTGCCAGCAGCCTGAGACTAGCGGGGGACACAGATACGCAGTATTTT,CASSLRLAGDTDTQYF
TRBD1,TRBJ1-6,many,TRBV5-1,TGTGCCAGCAGCCTCGGACAGGGGAATTCACCCCTCCACTTT,CASSLGQGNSPLHF
-,TRBJ2-1,few,TRBV29-1,TGCAGCGTTGAAGATGACTCCATTGAGCAGTTCTTC,CSVEDDSIEQFF
TRBD1,TRBJ2-5,few,TRBV7-2,TGTGCCAGCAGCCTCGACAGGGGGCGGGAGACCCAGTACTTC,CASSLDRGRETQYF
-,TRBJ1-2,few,TRBV12-3/TRBV12-4,TGTGCCAGCAGCATGGTCAGGGGAGGCTATGGCTACACCTTC,CASSMVRGGYGYTF
TRBD2,TRBJ2-5,-,TRBV7-6,TGTGCCAGCAGCTCCGTGGGGGGGAAGGAGACCCAGTACTTC,CASSSVGGKETQYF
TRBD1,TRBJ1-4,-,TRBV12-5,TGTGCTAGTGGTCAGACAGGGCTTCCTAATGAAAAACTGTTTTTT,CASGQTGLPNEKLFF
TRBD1,TRBJ2-2,few,TRBV19,TGTGCCACGCGACCGGGGACAGCGAACACCGGGGAGCTGTTTTTT,CATRPGTANTGELFF
-,TRBJ1-2,few,TRBV5-5,TGTGCCAGCAGCCGCGACGAAAACTATGGCTACACCTTC,CASSRDENYGYTF
-,TRBJ2-1,-,TRBV6-2/TRBV6-3,TGTGCCAGCAGTTACACACTGGGGCTCCCGCCTTTAAATGAGCAGTTCTTC,CASSYTLGLPPLNEQFF
TRBD1,TRBJ1-1,few,TRBV7-9,TGTGCCAGCAGCCCAGGACAGGGGGAGAGGTACACTGAAGCTTTCTTT,CASSPGQGERYTEAFF
TRBD1,TRBJ1-4,-,TRBV12-3/TRBV12-4,TGTGCCAGCACCCGGGGACAGGGAGGCGTAAAACTGTTTTTT,CASTRGQGGVKLFF
-,TRBJ1-1,-,TRBV5-8,TGTGCCAGCAGCCCGAGCGGAGGGGGTGAAGCTTTCTTT,CASSPSGGGEAFF
-,TRBJ2-1,many,TRBV10-2,TGCGCCAGCAGTGAGGGGGGTTTAGGGCAGTTCTTC,CASSEGGLGQFF
-,TRBJ2-3,few,TRBV10-3,TGTGCCATCAGTGAGAGCGCCCCTCATACGCAGTATTTT,CAISESAPHTQYF
TRBD2,TRBJ2-1,few,TRBV6-5,TGTGCCAGCAGTTTTTCCCCCAGTGCGGGGGACTTTTACAATGAGCAGTTCTTC,CASSFSPSAGDFYNEQFF
TRBD1,TRBJ1-2,few,TRBV18,TGTGCCAGCTCACCCGCGACAGGGGGCTACTATGGCTACACCTTC,CASSPATGGYYGYTF
-,TRBJ2-7,-,TRBV20-1,TGCAGTGCTAGAGACCCCAGGGTTCTAGCCTACGAGCAGTACTTC,CSARDPRVLAYEQYF
-,TRBJ1-4,few,TRBV5-1,TGCGCCAGCAGACGAGGACGGCTGGAAGATGAAAAACTGTTTTTT,CASRRGRLEDEKLFF
-,TRBJ2-7,many,TRBV11-2,TGTGCCAGCAGCTTAGATCAACGGCAGGGGAGCTCCTACGAGCAGTACTTC,CASSLDQRQGSSYEQYF
-,TRBJ2-3,-,TRBV20-1,TGCAGTGCTAGAGACCGGGACAAGACAGATACGCAGTATTTT,CSARDRDKTDTQYF
TRBD1,TRBJ2-5,-,TRBV5-6,TGTGCCAGCAGCTTCCGGGACAGGGGGGGGACCCAGTACTTC,CASSFRDRGGTQYF
-,TRBJ1-3,-,TRBV20-1,TGCAGTGCTAGAGATCCCAACTCTGGAAACACCATATATTTT,CSARDPNSGNTIYF